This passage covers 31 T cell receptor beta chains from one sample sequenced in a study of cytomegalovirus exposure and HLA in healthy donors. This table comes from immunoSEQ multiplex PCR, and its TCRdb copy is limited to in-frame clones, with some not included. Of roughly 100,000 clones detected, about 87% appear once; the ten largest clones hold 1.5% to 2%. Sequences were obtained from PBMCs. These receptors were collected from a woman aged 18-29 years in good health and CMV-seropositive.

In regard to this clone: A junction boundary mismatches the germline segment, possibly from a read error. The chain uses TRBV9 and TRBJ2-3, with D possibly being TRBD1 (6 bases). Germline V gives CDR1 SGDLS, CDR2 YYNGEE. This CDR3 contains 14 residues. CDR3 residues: CSSSPQGSTDTQYF. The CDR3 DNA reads TGTTCCAGCAGCCCACAGGGTAGCACAGATACGCAGTATTTT.

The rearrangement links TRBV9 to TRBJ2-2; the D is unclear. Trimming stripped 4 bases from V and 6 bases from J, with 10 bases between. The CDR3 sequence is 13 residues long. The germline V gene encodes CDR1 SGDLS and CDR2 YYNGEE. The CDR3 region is CASSSPSPGELFF. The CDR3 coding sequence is TGTGCCAGCAGCTCCCCAAGCCCCGGGGAGCTGTTTTTT.

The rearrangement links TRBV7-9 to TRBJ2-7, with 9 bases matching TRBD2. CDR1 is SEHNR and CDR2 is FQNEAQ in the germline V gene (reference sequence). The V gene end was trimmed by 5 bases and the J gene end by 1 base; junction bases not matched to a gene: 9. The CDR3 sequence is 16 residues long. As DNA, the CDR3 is TGTGCCAGCAGCCCCAGCGGGGGGCGAGCGTCCTACGAGCAGTACTTC. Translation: CASSPSGGRASYEQYF.

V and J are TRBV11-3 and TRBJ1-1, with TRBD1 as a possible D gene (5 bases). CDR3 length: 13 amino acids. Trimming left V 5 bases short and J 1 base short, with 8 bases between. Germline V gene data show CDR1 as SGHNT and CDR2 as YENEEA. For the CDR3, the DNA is TGTGCCAGCAGCCAAGGACAGAACACTGAAGCTTTCTTT. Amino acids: CASSQGQNTEAFF.

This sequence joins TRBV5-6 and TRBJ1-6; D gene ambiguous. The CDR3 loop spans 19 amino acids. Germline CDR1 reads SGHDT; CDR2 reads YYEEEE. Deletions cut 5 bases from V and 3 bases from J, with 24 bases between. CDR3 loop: CASSYKRTGPEGYNSPLHF. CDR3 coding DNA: TGTGCCAGCAGTTATAAGAGAACCGGGCCTGAGGGCTATAATTCACCCCTCCACTTT.

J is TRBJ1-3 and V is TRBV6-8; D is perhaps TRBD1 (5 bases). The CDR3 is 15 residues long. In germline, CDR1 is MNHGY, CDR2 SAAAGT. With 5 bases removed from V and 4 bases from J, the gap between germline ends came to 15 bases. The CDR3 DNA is TGTGCCAGCAGTGACAACCAGGGTGTAGGAAACACCATATATTTT. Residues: CASSDNQGVGNTIYF.

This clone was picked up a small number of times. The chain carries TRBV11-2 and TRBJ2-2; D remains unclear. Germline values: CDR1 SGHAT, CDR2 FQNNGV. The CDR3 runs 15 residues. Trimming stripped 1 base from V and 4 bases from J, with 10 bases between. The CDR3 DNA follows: TGTGCCAGCAGCTTAGTTTCCGGTCCCACCGGGGAGCTGTTTTTT. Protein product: CASSLVSGPTGELFF.

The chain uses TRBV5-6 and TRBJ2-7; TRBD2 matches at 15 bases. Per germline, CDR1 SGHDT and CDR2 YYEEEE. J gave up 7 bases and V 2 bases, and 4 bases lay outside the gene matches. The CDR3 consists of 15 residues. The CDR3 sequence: CASSFRGLAGGEQYV. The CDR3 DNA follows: TGTGCCAGCAGCTTCCGGGGACTAGCGGGGGGAGAGCAGTACGTC.

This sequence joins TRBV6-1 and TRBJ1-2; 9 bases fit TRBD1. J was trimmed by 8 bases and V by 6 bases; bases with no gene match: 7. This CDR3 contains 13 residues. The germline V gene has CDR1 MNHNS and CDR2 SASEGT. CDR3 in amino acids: CASREDRGKGYTF. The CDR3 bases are TGTGCCAGCAGAGAGGACAGGGGTAAGGGCTACACCTTC.

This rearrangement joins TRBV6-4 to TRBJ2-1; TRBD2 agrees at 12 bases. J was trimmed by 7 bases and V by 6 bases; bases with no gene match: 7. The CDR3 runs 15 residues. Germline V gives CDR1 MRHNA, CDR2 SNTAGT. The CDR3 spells CASSHGLAGSNEQFF. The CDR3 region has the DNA TGTGCCAGCAGCCACGGACTAGCGGGGTCGAATGAGCAGTTCTTC.

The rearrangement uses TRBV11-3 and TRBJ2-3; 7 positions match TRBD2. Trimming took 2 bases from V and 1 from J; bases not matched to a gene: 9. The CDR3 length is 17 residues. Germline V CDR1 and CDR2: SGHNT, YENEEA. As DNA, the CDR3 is TGTGCCAGCAGCTTAAGCCCCGAGCGGGGAGGCACAGATACGCAGTATTTT. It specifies CASSLSPERGGTDTQYF.

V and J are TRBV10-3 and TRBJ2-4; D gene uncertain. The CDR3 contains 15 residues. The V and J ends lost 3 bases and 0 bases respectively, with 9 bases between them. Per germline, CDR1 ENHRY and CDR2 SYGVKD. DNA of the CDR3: TGTGCCATCAGTGATGGAGCTATAGCCAAAAACATTCAGTACTTC. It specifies CAISDGAIAKNIQYF.

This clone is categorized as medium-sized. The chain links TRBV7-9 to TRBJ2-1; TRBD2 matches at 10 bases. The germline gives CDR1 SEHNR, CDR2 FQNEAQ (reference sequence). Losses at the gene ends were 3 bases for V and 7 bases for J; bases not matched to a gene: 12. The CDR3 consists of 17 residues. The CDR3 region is CASSLLPAGGPRNEQFF. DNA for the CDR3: TGTGCCAGCAGCTTGCTCCCAGCGGGGGGGCCGAGGAATGAGCAGTTCTTC. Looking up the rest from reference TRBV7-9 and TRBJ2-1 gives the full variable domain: DTGVSQNPRHKITKRGQNVTFRCDPISEHNRLYWYRQTLGQGPEFLTYFQNEAQLEKSRLLSDRFSAERPKGSFSTLEIQRTEQGDSAMYLCASSLLPAGGPRNEQFFGPGTRLTVL.

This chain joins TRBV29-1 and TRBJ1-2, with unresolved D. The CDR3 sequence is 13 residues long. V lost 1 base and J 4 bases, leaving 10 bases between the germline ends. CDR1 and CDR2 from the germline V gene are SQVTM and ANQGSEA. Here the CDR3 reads CSVEGSVLYGYTF. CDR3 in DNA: TGCAGCGTTGAAGGGTCGGTTCTCTATGGCTACACCTTC.

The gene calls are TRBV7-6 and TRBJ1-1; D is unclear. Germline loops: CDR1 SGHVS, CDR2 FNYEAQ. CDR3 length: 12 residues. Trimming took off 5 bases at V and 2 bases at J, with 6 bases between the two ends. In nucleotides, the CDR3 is TGTGCCAGCAGCCGAGCTAACACTGAAGCTTTCTTT. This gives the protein CASSRANTEAFF.

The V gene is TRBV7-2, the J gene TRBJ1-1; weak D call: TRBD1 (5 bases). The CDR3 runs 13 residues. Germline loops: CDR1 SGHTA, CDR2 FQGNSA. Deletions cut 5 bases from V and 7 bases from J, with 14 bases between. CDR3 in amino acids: CASSPRQPFEAFF. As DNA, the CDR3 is TGTGCCAGCAGCCCCAGACAGCCCTTTGAAGCTTTCTTT.

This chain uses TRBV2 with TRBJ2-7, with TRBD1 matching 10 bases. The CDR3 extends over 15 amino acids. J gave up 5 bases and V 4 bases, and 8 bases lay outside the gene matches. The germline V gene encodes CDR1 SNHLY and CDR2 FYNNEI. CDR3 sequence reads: CASSVMTGGLDEQYF. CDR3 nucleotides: TGTGCCAGCAGTGTAATGACAGGGGGCCTGGACGAGCAGTACTTC.

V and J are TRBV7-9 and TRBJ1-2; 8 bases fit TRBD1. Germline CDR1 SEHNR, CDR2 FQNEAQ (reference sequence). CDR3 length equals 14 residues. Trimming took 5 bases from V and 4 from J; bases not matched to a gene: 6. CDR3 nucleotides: TGTGCCAGCAGCCATCCCGGGACAGGCTATGGCTACACCTTC. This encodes CASSHPGTGYGYTF.

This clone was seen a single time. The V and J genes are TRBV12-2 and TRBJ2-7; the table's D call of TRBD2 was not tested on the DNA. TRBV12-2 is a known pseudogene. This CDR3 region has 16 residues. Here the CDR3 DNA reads TGTGCAAGTCGCTTAGCGCGTTTAGGGACTAGCGGCGAGCAGTACTTC. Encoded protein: CASRLARLGTSGEQYF.

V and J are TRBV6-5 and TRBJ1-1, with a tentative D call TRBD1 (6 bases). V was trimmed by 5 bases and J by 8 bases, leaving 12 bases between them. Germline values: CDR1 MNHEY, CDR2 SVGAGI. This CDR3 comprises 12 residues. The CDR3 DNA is TGTGCCAGCAGTCCTCTAACAGGGGAAGCTTTCTTT. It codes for CASSPLTGEAFF.

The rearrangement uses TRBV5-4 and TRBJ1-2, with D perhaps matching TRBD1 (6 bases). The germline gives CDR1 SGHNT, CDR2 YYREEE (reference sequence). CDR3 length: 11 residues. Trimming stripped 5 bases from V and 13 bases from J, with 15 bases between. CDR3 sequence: CASSHPGATTF. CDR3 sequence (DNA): TGTGCCAGCAGTCACCCAGGGGCAACCACCTTC.

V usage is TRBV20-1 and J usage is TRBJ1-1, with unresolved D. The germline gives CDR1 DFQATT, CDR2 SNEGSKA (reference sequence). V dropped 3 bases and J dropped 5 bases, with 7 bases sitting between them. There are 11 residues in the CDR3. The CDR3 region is CSASPSTEAFF. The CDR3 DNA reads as TGCAGTGCTAGCCCCAGTACTGAAGCTTTCTTT.

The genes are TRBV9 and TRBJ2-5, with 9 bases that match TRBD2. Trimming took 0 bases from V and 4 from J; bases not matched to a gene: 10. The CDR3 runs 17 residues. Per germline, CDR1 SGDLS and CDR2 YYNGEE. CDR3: CASSVGSGGGYGETQYF. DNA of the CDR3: TGTGCCAGCAGCGTAGGTAGCGGGGGAGGGTATGGAGAGACCCAGTACTTC.

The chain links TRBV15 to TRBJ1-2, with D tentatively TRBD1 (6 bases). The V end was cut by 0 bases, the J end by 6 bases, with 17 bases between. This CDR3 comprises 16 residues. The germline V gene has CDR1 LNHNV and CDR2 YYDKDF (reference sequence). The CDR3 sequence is CATSRDGGSSFHGYTF. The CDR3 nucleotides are TGTGCCACCAGCAGAGATGGGGGCAGTTCTTTCCATGGCTACACCTTC. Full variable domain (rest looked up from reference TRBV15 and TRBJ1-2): DAMVIQNPRYQVTQFGKPVTLSCSQTLNHNVMYWYQQKSSQAPKLLFHYYDKDFNNEADTPDNFQSRRPNTSFCFLDIRSPGLGDTAMYLCATSRDGGSSFHGYTFGSGTRLTVV.

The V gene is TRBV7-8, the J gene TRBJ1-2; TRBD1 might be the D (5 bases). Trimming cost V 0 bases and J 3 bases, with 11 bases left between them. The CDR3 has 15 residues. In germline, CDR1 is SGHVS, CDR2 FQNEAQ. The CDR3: CASSLAGEWDYGYTF. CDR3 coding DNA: TGTGCCAGCAGCTTAGCAGGGGAATGGGACTATGGCTACACCTTC.

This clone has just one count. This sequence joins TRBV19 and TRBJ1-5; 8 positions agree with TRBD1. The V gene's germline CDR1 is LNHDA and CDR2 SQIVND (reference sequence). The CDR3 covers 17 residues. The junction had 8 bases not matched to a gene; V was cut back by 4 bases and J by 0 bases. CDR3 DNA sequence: TGTGCCAGTAGTACAAGGACAGGGTCACCTAGCAATCAGCCCCAGCATTTT. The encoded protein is CASSTRTGSPSNQPQHF.

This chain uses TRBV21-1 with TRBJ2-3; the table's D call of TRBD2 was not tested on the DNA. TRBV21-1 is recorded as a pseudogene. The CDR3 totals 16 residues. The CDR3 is CASSKESWRTTDTQYF. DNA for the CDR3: TGTGCCAGCAGCAAGGAAAGTTGGAGGACCACAGATACGCAGTATTTT.

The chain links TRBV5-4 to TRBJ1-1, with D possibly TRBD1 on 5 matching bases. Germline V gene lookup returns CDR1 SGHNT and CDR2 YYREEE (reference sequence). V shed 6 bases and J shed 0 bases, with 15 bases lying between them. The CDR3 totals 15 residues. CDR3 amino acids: CASMVREAMNTEAFF. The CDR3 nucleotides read TGTGCCAGCATGGTCAGGGAGGCCATGAACACTGAAGCTTTCTTT.

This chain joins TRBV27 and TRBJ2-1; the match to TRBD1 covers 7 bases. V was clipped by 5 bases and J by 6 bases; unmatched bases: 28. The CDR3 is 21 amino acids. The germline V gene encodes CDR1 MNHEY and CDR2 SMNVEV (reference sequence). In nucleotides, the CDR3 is TGTGCCAGCAGTGCCCACCCACCCCCGGGACAGCCCGTCAGCGGATTCAATGAGCAGTTCTTC. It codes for CASSAHPPPGQPVSGFNEQFF.

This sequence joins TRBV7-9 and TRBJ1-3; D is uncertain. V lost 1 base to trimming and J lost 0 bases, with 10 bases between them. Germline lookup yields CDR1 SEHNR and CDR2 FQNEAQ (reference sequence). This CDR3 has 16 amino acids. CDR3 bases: TGTGCCAGCAGCTTAGTAGCCAGTGACTCTGGAAACACCATATATTTT. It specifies CASSLVASDSGNTIYF.

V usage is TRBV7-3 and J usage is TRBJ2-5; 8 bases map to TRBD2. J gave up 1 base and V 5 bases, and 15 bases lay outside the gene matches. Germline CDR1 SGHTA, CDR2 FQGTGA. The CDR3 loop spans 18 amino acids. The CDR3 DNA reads TGTGCCAGCAGCCGATCTTGGACTGGCGGGGGGATCCAAGAGACCCAGTACTTC. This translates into CASSRSWTGGGIQETQYF.